Shown below are 6 T cell receptor beta chains from a single sample sequenced in a study of cytomegalovirus exposure and HLA in healthy donors. PCR employed 60 Vbeta and 13 Jbeta primers. Sequencing was performed with immunoSEQ multiplex PCR; in TCRdb, only in-frame clones are kept and a portion is missing. The sample has 100,000 to 150,000 clones, 80% to 85% seen once; the top ten hold about 0.63%. The sample consisted of PBMCs. All receptors derive from a man aged 18-30 years in good health and CMV-seronegative.

The rearrangement links TRBV5-1 to TRBJ1-1; D remains ambiguous. V was clipped by 1 base and J by 7 bases, with 11 bases between them. From germline, CDR1 is SGHRS and CDR2 YFSETQ. The CDR3 is 13 residues long. The CDR3 is CASSLFIFGEAFF. CDR3 in DNA: TGCGCCAGCAGCTTGTTTATTTTCGGTGAAGCTTTCTTT.

The chain links TRBV10-1 to TRBJ1-5; D not certain. Trimming left V 7 bases short and J 6 bases short, with 10 bases between. The germline gives CDR1 WNHNN, CDR2 SYGVQD (reference sequence). There are 12 residues in the CDR3. The CDR3 is CASKRVGQPQHF. CDR3 DNA: TGCGCCAGCAAGCGAGTCGGTCAGCCCCAGCATTTT.

J is TRBJ2-7 and V is TRBV7-2, with TRBD2 identical over 7 bases. The CDR3 runs to 16 residues. With V trimmed by 7 bases and J by 3 bases, 15 bases remained unmatched. Germline CDR1 SGHTA, CDR2 FQGNSA. CDR3 residues: CASIVNGGSGYYEQYF. In DNA form, the CDR3 reads TGTGCCAGCATCGTCAACGGGGGTAGCGGGTACTACGAGCAGTACTTC.

The chain couples TRBV5-4 to TRBJ2-3, with 12 bases fitting TRBD2. This CDR3 has 15 amino acids. Trimming removed 2 bases from V and 9 bases from J; junction bases left unmatched: 7. The germline CDR1 and CDR2 sequences are SGHNT and YYREEE (reference sequence). The CDR3 DNA is TGTGCCAGCAGCTTAACTAGCGGGGGGAACCTCACGCAGTATTTT. Its protein product is CASSLTSGGNLTQYF.

V gene TRBV7-9 combines with J gene TRBJ2-2; TRBD1 matches 11 bases. The germline gives CDR1 SEHNR, CDR2 FQNEAQ (reference sequence). V lost 5 bases to trimming and J lost 5 bases; unmatched junction nucleotides: 7. The CDR3 extends over 16 amino acids. The DNA for the CDR3 is TGTGCCAGCAGCCATTCCCGGGACAGGGGGACCGGGGAGCTGTTTTTT. Translated: CASSHSRDRGTGELFF.

CDR3 in DNA: TGTGCCAGCACGGTCCCCCCAACGAGTGTCGAGGGGGAATACGAGCAGTACTTC. Its protein is CASTVPPTSVEGEYEQYF. The genes are TRBV11-2 and TRBJ2-7, with D tentatively TRBD1 (6 bases). The CDR3 is 18 residues long. V was pared by 7 bases and J by 4 bases, with 29 bases between. CDR1 is SGHAT and CDR2 is FQNNGV in the germline V gene.